This note documents a single TCR beta chain sequence. Its antigen is as yet unknown. 5'RACE, which relied on constant-segment primers, yielded TCR alpha and TCR beta cDNA libraries carrying sample barcodes and UMIs. TCRdb re-called the 5' RACE reads through MiXCR, storing one row per CDR3 protein. The sample lists around 130,000 distinct CDR3 sequences; approximately 16% were seen once. The data belong to a study of T-cell memory formation after mild COVID-19. Overall study results and limits: Contracting clones localized mainly to CM and EM when CD4+ and mainly to EMRA when CD8+. Certain responding clones were present in pre-infection memory, suggesting participation of cross-reactive memory. There was no confirmation that second-wave clones peaking on day 37 were SARS-CoV-2 specific.

Germline-derived CDR1 and CDR2 are SGHRS and YFSETQ. This CDR3 has 15 amino acids. Trimming left V 3 bases short and J 1 base short, with 13 bases between. The sample comprised PBMCs or a T cell subset sorted from them (not recorded which). The TCR was taken from an adult woman who had mild COVID-19 (a few samples of this study predate the infection). Cell type and time point are not known. V is TRBV5-1 and J is TRBJ1-1, with D possibly TRBD1 on 6 matching bases. As DNA, the CDR3 is TGCGCCAGCAGCTACGACCCGGACAGGAACACTGAAGCTTTCTTT. It translates to CASSYDPDRNTEAFF. The complete variable domain, with remaining parts taken from reference TRBV5-1 and TRBJ1-1, reads KAGVTQTPRYLIKTRGQQVTLSCSPISGHRSVSWYQQTPGQGLQFLFEYFSETQRNKGNFPGRFSGRQFSNSRSEMNVSTLELGDSALYLCASSYDPDRNTEAFFGQGTRLTVV.